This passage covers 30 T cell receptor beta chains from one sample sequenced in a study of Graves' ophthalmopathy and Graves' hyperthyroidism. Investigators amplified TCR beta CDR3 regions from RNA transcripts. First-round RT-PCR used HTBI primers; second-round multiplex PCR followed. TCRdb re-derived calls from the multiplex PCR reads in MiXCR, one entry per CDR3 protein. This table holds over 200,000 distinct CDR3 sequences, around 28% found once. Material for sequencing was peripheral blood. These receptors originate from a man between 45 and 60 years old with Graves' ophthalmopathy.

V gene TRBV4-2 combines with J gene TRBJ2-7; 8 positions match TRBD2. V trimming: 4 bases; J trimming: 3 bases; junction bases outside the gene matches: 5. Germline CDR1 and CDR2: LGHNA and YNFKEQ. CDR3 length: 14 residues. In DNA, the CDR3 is TGTGCCAGCAGCCGCCCGGGGGGGGGCTACGAGCAGTACTTC. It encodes CASSRPGGGYEQYF.

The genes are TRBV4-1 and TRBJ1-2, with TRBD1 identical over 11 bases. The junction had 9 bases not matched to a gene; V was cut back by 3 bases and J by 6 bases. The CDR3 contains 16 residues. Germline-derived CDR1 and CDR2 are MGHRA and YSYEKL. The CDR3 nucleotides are TGCGCCAGCAGCCAGGCGGACAGGGGGCGTTCGAATGGCTACACCTTC. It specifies CASSQADRGRSNGYTF.

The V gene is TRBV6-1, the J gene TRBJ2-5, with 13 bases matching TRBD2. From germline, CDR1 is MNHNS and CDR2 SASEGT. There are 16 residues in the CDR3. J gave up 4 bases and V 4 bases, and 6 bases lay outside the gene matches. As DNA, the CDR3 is TGTGCCAGCAGTGCACTAGCGGGAGGGGTGAGAGAGACCCAGTACTTC. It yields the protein CASSALAGGVRETQYF.

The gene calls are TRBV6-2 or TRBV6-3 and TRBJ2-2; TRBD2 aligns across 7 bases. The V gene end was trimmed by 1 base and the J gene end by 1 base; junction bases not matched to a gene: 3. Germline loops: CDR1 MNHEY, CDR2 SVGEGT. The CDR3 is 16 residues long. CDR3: CASSYYASGNTGELFF. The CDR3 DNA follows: TGTGCCAGCAGTTACTACGCTAGCGGGAACACCGGGGAGCTGTTTTTT.

In DNA, the CDR3 is TGTGCCAGCAGCCCACGGGCCCTTACAGGGAACGGGGAGCTGTTTTTT. As protein: CASSPRALTGNGELFF. The rearrangement uses TRBV12-3 or TRBV12-4 and TRBJ2-2, with a weak D call TRBD1 (6 bases). Between the trimmed V and J ends, which lost 6 bases and 7 bases, there was a span of 21 bases. The CDR3 length is 16 residues.

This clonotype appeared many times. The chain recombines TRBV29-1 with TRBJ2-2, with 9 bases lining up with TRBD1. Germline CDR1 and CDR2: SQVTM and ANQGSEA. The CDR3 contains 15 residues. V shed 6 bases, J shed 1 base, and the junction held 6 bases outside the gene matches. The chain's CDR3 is CSVERQGVNTGELFF. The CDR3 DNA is TGCAGCGTCGAGAGACAGGGGGTGAACACCGGGGAGCTGTTTTTT.

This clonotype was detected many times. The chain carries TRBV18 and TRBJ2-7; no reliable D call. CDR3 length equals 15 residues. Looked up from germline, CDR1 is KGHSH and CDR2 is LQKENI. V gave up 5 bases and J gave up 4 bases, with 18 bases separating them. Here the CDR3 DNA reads TGTGCCAGCTCATCTTACACTGGATCAACTTACGAGCAGTACTTC. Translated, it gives CASSSYTGSTYEQYF.

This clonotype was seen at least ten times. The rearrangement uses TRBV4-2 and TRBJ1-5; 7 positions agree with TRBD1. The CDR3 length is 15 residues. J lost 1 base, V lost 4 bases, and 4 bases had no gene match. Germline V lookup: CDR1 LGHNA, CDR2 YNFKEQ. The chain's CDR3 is CASSPAGQSNQPQHF. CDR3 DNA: TGTGCCAGCAGCCCGGCGGGACAGAGCAATCAGCCCCAGCATTTT.

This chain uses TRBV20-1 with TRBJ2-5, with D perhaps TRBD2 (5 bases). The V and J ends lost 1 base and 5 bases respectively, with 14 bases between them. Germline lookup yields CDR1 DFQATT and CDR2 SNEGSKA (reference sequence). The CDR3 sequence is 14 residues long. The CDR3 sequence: CSARADLSGETQYF. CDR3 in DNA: TGCAGTGCTAGAGCGGATCTATCGGGGGAGACCCAGTACTTC.

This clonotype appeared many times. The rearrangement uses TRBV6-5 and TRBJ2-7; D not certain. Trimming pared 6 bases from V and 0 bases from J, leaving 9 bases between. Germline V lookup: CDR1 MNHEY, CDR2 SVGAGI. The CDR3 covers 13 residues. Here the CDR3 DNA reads TGTGCCAGCAGCTCTATTTTCTCCTACGAGCAGTACTTC. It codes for CASSSIFSYEQYF.

The CDR3 DNA is TGTGCCACCAGTGATCCGAGGACAGGGGTCTACGAGCAGTACTTC. It translates to CATSDPRTGVYEQYF. The genes are TRBV24-1 and TRBJ2-7, with 9 positions matching TRBD1. This CDR3 spans 15 amino acids. The V gene end was trimmed by 3 bases and the J gene end by 3 bases; junction bases not matched to a gene: 5. Germline V gene lookup returns CDR1 KGHDR and CDR2 SFDVKD.

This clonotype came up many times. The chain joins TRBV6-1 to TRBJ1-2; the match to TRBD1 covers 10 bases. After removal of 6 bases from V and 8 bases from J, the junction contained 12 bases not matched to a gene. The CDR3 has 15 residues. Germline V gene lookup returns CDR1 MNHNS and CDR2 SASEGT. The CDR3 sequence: CASRGTGARSSGYTF. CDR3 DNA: TGTGCCAGCAGAGGGACAGGGGCCCGGTCCAGCGGCTACACCTTC.

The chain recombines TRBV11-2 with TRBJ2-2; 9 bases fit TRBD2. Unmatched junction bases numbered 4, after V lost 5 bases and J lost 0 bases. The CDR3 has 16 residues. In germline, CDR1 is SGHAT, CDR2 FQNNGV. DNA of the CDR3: TGTGCCAGCAGCCCGCGGGGGGGTTCGAACACCGGGGAGCTGTTTTTT. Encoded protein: CASSPRGGSNTGELFF.

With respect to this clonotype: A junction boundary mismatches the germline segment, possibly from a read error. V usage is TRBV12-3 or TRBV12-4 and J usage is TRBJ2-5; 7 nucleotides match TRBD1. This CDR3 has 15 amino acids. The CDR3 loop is CATSDPTGYQETQYF. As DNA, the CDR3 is TGTGCCACCAGTGACCCGACAGGGTACCAAGAGACCCAGTACTTC.

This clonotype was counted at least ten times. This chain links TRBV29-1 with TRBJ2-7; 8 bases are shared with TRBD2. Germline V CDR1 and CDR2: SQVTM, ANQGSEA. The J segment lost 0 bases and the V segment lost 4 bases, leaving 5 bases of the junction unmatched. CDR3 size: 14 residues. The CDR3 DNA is TGCAGCGTTGGACTAGCGACGAGCTCCTACGAGCAGTACTTC. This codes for CSVGLATSSYEQYF.

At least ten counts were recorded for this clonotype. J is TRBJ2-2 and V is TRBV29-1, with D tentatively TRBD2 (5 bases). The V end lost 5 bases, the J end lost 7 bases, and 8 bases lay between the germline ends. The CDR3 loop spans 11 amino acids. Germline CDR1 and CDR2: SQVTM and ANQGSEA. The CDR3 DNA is TGCAGCGTTCTAGCAGGCGGGGAGCTGTTTTTT. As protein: CSVLAGGELFF.

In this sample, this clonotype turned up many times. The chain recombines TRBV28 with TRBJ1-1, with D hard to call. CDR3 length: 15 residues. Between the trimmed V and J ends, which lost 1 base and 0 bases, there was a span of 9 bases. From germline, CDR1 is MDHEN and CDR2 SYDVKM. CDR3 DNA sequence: TGTGCCAGCAGTTTATTGAGAGGGTTGAACACTGAAGCTTTCTTT. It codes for CASSLLRGLNTEAFF.

The DNA of the CDR3 is TGTGCCAGCCACCTTACCAGAAACACTGAAGCTTTCTTT. It translates to CASHLTRNTEAFF. V is TRBV6-2 or TRBV6-3 and J is TRBJ1-1; D not resolved. The CDR3 is 13 amino acids. V lost 8 bases and J 2 bases, leaving 12 bases between the germline ends. Per the germline V gene, CDR1 is MNHEY and CDR2 is SVGEGT.

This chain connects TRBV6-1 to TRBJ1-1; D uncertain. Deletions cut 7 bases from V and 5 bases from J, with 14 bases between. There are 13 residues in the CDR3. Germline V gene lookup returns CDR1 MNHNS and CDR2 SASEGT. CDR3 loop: CASKRVDGTEAFF. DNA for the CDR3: TGTGCCAGCAAGAGGGTGGATGGGACTGAAGCTTTCTTT.

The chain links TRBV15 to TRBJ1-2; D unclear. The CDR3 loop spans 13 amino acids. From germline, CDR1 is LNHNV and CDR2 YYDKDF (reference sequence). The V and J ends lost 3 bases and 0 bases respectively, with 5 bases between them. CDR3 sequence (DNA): TGTGCCACCAGCAGTACCGCTAACTATGGCTACACCTTC. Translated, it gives CATSSTANYGYTF.

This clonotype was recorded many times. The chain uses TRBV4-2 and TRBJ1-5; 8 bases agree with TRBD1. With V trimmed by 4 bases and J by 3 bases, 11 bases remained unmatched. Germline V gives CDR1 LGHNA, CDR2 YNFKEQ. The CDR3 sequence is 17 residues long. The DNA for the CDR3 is TGTGCCAGCAGCCTCGAAGGTGGACAGGGAGTCAATCAGCCCCAGCATTTT. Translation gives CASSLEGGQGVNQPQHF.

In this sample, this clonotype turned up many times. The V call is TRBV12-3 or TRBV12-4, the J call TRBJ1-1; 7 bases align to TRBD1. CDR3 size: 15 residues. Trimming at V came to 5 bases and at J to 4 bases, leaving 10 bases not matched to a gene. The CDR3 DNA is TGTGCCAGCAGTCCGAGCCAGGGGGGGAGCACTGAAGCTTTCTTT. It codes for CASSPSQGGSTEAFF.

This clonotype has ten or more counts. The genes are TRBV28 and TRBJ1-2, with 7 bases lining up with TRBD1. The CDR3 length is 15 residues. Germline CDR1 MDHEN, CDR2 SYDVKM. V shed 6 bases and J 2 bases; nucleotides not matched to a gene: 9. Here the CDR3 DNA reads TGTGCCAGCAGACCTACAGGGGAGGGAAACTATGGCTACACCTTC. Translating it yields CASRPTGEGNYGYTF.

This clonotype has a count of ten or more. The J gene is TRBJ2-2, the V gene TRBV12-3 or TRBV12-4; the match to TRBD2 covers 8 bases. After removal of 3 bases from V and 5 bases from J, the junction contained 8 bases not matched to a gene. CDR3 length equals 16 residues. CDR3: CASSFSRAGETGELFF. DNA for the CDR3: TGTGCCAGCAGTTTTTCCCGAGCGGGAGAAACCGGGGAGCTGTTTTTT.

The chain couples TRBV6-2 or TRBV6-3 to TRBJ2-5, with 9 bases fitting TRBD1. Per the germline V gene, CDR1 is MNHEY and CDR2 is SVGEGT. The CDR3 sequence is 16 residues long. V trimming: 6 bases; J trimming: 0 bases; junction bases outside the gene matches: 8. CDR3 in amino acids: CASSKRDRVYQETQYF. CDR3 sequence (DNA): TGTGCCAGCAGCAAACGGGACAGGGTGTACCAAGAGACCCAGTACTTC.

CDR3 loop: CATSAERLTYEQYF. The CDR3 coding sequence is TGTGCCACCAGCGCCGAGCGCTTGACCTACGAGCAGTACTTC. The chain is built from TRBV15 and TRBJ2-7; D gene unclear. The length of the CDR3 is 14 residues. V was clipped by 5 bases and J by 2 bases, with 13 bases between them. From germline, CDR1 is LNHNV and CDR2 YYDKDF (reference sequence).

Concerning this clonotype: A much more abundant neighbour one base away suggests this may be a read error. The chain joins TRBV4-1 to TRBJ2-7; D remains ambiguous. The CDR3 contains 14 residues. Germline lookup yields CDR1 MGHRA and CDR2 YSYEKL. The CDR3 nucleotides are TGCGCCAGCAGCCAAGAGACACTCCTATACGAGGAGTACTTC. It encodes CASSQETLLYEEYF.

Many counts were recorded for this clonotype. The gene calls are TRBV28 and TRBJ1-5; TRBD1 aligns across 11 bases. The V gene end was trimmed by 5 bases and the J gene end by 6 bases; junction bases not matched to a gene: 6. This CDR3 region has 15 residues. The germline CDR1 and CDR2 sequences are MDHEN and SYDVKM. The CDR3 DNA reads TGTGCCAGCAGTCGCGGGACAGGGGGACGTCAGCCCCAGCATTTT. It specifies CASSRGTGGRQPQHF.

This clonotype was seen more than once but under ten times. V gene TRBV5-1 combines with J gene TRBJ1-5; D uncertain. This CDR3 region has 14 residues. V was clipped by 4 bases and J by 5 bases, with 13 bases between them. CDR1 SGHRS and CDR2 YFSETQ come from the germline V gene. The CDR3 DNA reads TGCGCCAGCAGCGCGGACCCAGGCGATCAGCCCCAGCATTTT. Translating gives CASSADPGDQPQHF.

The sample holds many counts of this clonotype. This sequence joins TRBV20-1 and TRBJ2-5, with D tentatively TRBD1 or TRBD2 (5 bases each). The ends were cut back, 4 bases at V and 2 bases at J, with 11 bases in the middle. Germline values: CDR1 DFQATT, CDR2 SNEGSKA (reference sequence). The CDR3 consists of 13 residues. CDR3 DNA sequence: TGCAGTGCTACCGGGACCGCTCAAGAGACCCAGTACTTC. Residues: CSATGTAQETQYF.